This T cell receptor beta chain was observed in a study of blood T cell repertoires in COVID-19. The repertoire was sequenced with immunoSEQ multiplex PCR; TCRdb's copy has only in-frame clones and lacks some. The table records nearly 95,000 clones, less than 85% of them present only once. Material for sequencing was peripheral blood. The clonotype comes from a man in his sixties or seventies with COVID-19, enrolled during active disease.

CDR3 residues: CASSRLAGGGYNEQFF. The CDR3 DNA reads TGTGCCAGCAGCCGACTAGCGGGAGGGGGATACAATGAGCAGTTCTTC. The rearrangement joins TRBV11-2 to TRBJ2-1; 14 positions agree with TRBD2. This CDR3 has 16 residues. Unmatched junction bases numbered 4, after V lost 5 bases and J lost 4 bases. In germline, CDR1 is SGHAT, CDR2 FQNNGV.